These T cell receptor beta chains were read from a single sample in a study of human T cells and chemical hapten exposure. MiXCR, run by TCRdb on the 5' RACE reads, gives a single entry per CDR3 protein. The sample records about 81,000 distinct CDR3 sequences, 6.5% to 8.5% being singletons. These receptors originate from a male donor in good health. CDR3s leave out the opening cysteine and the closing phenylalanine or tryptophan.

v_gene: TRBV4-3; len: 13; j_gene: TRBJ1-1; CDR3aa: ASSQDPGMGTEAF
v_gene: TRBV11-2; len: 12; j_gene: TRBJ2-7; CDR3aa: ASSLGGGTYEQY
v_gene: TRBV4-2; len: 12; j_gene: TRBJ2-7; CDR3aa: ASSRWRAAYEQY
v_gene: TRBV29-1; len: 13; j_gene: TRBJ2-2; CDR3aa: SVGGERERTGELF
v_gene: TRBV11-1; len: 11; j_gene: TRBJ1-1; CDR3aa: ASSLGWRYEAF
v_gene: TRBV27; len: 9; j_gene: TRBJ2-3; CDR3aa: ASLGTDTQY
v_gene: TRBV6-2/TRBV6-3; len: 11; j_gene: TRBJ2-7; CDR3aa: ASSRDGPYEQY
v_gene: TRBV18; len: 12; j_gene: TRBJ2-1; CDR3aa: ASSPGRNGDEQF
v_gene: TRBV7-8; len: 12; j_gene: TRBJ2-7; CDR3aa: ASSLTRSSYEQY
v_gene: TRBV12-3/TRBV12-4; len: 12; j_gene: TRBJ2-7; CDR3aa: ASRGSGGALEQY
v_gene: TRBV7-2; len: 12; j_gene: TRBJ1-1; CDR3aa: ASSLVHLNTEAF
v_gene: TRBV27; len: 12; j_gene: TRBJ1-2; CDR3aa: ASSSGTGGYGYT
v_gene: TRBV6-5; len: 12; j_gene: TRBJ2-7; CDR3aa: ASSLAGDDYEQY
v_gene: TRBV5-6; len: 14; j_gene: TRBJ2-3; CDR3aa: ASSLGGQGLADTQY
v_gene: TRBV11-3; len: 13; j_gene: TRBJ2-7; CDR3aa: ASSPRGGSAYEQY
v_gene: TRBV7-2; len: 12; j_gene: TRBJ1-5; CDR3aa: DSSRTGKNQPQH
v_gene: TRBV7-2; len: 16; j_gene: TRBJ2-3; CDR3aa: ASSLESGLAGQRLAQY
v_gene: TRBV20-1; len: 9; j_gene: TRBJ1-2; CDR3aa: SASLSGGYT
v_gene: TRBV2; len: 13; j_gene: TRBJ2-1; CDR3aa: ASSEGQGTYNEQF
v_gene: TRBV7-9; len: 13; j_gene: TRBJ2-5; CDR3aa: ASSLAAVAGETQY
v_gene: TRBV11-2; len: 11; j_gene: TRBJ2-1; CDR3aa: ASSDQGGNEQF
v_gene: TRBV5-4; len: 12; j_gene: TRBJ2-7; CDR3aa: ASSSNSDAYEQY
v_gene: TRBV20-1; len: 11; j_gene: TRBJ1-5; CDR3aa: SARADSNQPQH
v_gene: TRBV29-1; len: 12; j_gene: TRBJ1-2; CDR3aa: SVEGGTENYGYT
v_gene: TRBV7-9; len: 13; j_gene: TRBJ1-2; CDR3aa: ASSLAPREGLART
v_gene: TRBV6-1; len: 13; j_gene: TRBJ2-6; CDR3aa: ASRKGITGANVLT
v_gene: TRBV20-1; len: 12; j_gene: TRBJ2-3; CDR3aa: SARVLAVTDTQY
v_gene: TRBV6-6; len: 11; j_gene: TRBJ2-7; CDR3aa: ASSSGASYEQY
v_gene: TRBV20-1; len: 10; j_gene: TRBJ2-6; CDR3aa: SAPSGANVLT
v_gene: TRBV29-1; len: 14; j_gene: TRBJ2-3; CDR3aa: SVEGALAGVLDTQY
v_gene: TRBV7-2; len: 13; j_gene: TRBJ1-5; CDR3aa: ASSLGRQGNQPQH
v_gene: TRBV6-2/TRBV6-3; len: 13; j_gene: TRBJ2-7; CDR3aa: ASRTGQSSSYEQY
v_gene: TRBV10-3; len: 15; j_gene: TRBJ2-7; CDR3aa: AIRTGTGTTASHEQY
v_gene: TRBV11-2; len: 16; j_gene: TRBJ2-7; CDR3aa: ASSLLVVGGGNSYEQY
v_gene: TRBV29-1; len: 10; j_gene: TRBJ2-7; CDR3aa: SVVDTAYEQY
v_gene: TRBV6-1; len: 11; j_gene: TRBJ1-2; CDR3aa: ASRSGPSYGYT
v_gene: TRBV5-1; len: 10; j_gene: TRBJ2-3; CDR3aa: ASSPETDTQY
v_gene: TRBV5-1; len: 13; j_gene: TRBJ2-1; CDR3aa: ASSLSGTGENEQF
v_gene: TRBV20-1; len: 11; j_gene: TRBJ1-2; CDR3aa: SAREPGTDGYT
v_gene: TRBV10-3; len: 11; j_gene: TRBJ2-3; CDR3aa: AISQRDTDTQY
v_gene: TRBV12-3/TRBV12-4; len: 11; j_gene: TRBJ2-2; CDR3aa: ASTLLGPGELF